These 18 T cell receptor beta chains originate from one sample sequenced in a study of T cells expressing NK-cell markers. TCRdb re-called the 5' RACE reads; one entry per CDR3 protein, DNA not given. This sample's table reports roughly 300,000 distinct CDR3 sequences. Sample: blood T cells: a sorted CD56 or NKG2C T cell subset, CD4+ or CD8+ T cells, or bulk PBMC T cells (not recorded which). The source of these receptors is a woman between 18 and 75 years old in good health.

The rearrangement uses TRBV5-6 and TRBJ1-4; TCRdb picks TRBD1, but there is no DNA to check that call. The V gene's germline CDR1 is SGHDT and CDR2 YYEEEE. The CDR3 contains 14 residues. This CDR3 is CASRKQGFNEKLFF.

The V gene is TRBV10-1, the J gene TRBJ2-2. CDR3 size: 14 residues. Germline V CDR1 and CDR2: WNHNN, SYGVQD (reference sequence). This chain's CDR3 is CASRDTERPGELFF.

The CDR3 reads CASSLGGPGNTGELFF. The chain couples TRBV3-1 to TRBJ2-2; TCRdb's assignment of TRBD1 cannot be checked, as there is no DNA. Germline V gene lookup returns CDR1 LGHDT and CDR2 YNNKEL (reference sequence). The CDR3 totals 16 residues.

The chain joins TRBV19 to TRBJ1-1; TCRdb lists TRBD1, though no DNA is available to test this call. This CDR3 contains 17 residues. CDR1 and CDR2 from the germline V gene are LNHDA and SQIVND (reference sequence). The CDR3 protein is CASSAWGDRQMNTEAFF.

The CDR3 here is CASSSRPHPDQPQHF. This rearrangement joins TRBV19 to TRBJ1-5. The CDR3 runs to 15 residues. Germline V CDR1 and CDR2: LNHDA, SQIVND (reference sequence).

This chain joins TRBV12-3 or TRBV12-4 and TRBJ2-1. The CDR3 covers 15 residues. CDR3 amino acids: CASSFVSLPNNEQFF.

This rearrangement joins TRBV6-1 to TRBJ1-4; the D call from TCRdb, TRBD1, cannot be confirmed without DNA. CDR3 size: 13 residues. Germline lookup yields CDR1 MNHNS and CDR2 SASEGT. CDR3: CASGLRGDEKLFF.

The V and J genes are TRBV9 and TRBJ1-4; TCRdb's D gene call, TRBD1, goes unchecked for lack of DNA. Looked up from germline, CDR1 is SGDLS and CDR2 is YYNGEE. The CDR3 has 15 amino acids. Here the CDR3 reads CASSATGGANEKLFF.

CDR3 sequence reads: CASSYAVVYEQYF. The rearrangement links TRBV6-6 to TRBJ2-7. Germline assignment: CDR1 MNHNY and CDR2 SVGAGI (reference sequence). CDR3 size: 13 residues.

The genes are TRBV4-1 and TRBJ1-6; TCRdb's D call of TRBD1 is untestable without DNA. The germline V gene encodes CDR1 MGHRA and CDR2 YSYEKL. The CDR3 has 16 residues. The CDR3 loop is CASSHQRGTANSPLHF.

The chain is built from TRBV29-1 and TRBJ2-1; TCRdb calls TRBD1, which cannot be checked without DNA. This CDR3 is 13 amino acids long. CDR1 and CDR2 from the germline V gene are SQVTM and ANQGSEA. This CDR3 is CSVTQGQGQWQFF.

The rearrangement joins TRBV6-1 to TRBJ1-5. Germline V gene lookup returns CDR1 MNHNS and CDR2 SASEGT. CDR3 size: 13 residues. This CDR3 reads CASSESRRLAQHF.

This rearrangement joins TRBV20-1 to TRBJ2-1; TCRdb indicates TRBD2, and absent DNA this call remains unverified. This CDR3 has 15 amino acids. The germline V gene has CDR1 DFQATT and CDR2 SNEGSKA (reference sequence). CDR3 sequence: CSAPLAGGPRNEQFF.

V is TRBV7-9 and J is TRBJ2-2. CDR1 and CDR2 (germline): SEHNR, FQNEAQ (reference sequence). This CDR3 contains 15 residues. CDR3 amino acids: CASSFAAVGTGELFF.

CDR3 in amino acids: CSAPSGQGENQPQHF. The rearrangement links TRBV20-1 to TRBJ1-5; TCRdb picks TRBD1, but there is no DNA to check that call. CDR3 length equals 15 residues. CDR1 is DFQATT and CDR2 is SNEGSKA in the germline V gene (reference sequence).

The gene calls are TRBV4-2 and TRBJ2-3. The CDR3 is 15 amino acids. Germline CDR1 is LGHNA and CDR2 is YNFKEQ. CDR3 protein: CASSQEGSGTDTQYF.

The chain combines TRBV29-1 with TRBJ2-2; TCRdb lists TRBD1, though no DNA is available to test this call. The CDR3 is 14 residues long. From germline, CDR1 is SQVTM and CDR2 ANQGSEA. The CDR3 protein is CSVEKGVRTGELFF.

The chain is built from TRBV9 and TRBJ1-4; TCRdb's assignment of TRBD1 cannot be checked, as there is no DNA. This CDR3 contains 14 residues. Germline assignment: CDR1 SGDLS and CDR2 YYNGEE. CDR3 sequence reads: CASSATGTNEKLFF.